This T cell receptor beta chain was obtained from a study of T cells in Graves' hyperthyroidism and ophthalmopathy. Study conclusions and caveats: Ophthalmopathy onset followed model prediction by a median approximately 5.9 months.

TCR beta CDR3 sequences were amplified from RNA transcripts. An initial round of RT-PCR targeting the TCR CDR3 relied on the HTBI primer set. TCRdb re-analysed the multiplex PCR reads in MiXCR, keeping a single row per CDR3 protein. The sample lists fewer than 650,000 distinct CDR3 sequences; approximately 49% were seen once. As concerns this clonotype: Antigen unknown.

The CDR3 contains 11 residues. CDR1 is SQVTM, CDR2 ANQGSEA, per germline. Trimming shortened V by 8 bases and J by 5 bases, and 12 bases separated the two germline ends. Sequenced input: peripheral blood or thyroid tissue (not recorded which). The V call is TRBV29-1, the J call TRBJ1-2, with D perhaps matching TRBD1 (6 bases). The receptor was isolated from an adult woman with Graves' disease, either hyperthyroidism or ophthalmopathy (not recorded which). The CDR3 DNA reads as TGCAGCTCGGACAGCCTGTATGGCTACACCTTC. It translates to CSSDSLYGYTF.